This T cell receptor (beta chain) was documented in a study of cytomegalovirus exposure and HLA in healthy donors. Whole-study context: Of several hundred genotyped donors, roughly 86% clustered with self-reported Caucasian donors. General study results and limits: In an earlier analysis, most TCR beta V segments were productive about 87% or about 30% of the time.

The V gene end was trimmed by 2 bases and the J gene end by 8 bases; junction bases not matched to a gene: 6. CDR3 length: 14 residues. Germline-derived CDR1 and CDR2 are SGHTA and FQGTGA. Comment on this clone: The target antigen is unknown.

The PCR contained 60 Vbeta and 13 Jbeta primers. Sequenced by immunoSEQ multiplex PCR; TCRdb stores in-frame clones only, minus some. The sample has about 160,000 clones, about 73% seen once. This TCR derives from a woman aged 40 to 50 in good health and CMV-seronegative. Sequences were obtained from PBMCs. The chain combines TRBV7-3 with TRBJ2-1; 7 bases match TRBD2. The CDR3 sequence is CASSLGGLGDEQFF. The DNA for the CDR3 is TGTGCCAGCAGCTTAGGAGGACTAGGGGATGAGCAGTTCTTC. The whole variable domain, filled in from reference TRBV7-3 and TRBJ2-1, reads GAGVSQTPSNKVTEKGKYVELRCDPISGHTALYWYRQSLGQGPEFLIYFQGTGAADDSGLPNDRFFAVRPEGSVSTLKIQRTERGDSAVYLCASSLGGLGDEQFFGPGTRLTVL.